A single sample is the source of the 20 T cell receptor beta chains below, sequenced in a study of shared clonotypes between healthy human individuals (dated by TCRdb to the early 2020s). Library generation was performed with the immunoSEQ multiplex PCR assay. TCRdb carries this immuneACCESS record with in-frame sequences only. Its versions omit some clonotypes, under half of them owing to an unresolved V gene in the studies checked, with the rest unexplained. The sample yields about 330,000 clones; approximately 74% were counted once. The ten largest clones add up to 9% to 12% of the sample. Sequencing was done on a sample of memory CD4+ T cells sorted from blood. The meaning of the sample's cell subset or site label: CD45RA-negative fraction. The receptors were gathered from a man aged 25 to 45 in good health.

The V and J genes are TRBV2 and TRBJ2-3; D tentatively fits TRBD1 or TRBD2 (5 bases each). Germline CDR1 and CDR2: SNHLY and FYNNEI. The CDR3 extends over 14 amino acids. The V end was cut by 8 bases, the J end by 1 base, with 13 bases between. CDR3 nucleotides: TGTGCCAGCGAGGGGAGTTCCGGCACAGATACGCAGTATTTT. This sequence encodes CASEGSSGTDTQYF.

The V and J genes are TRBV9 and TRBJ1-5; no firm D call. The germline V gene has CDR1 SGDLS and CDR2 YYNGEE. V dropped 4 bases and J dropped 5 bases, with 10 bases sitting between them. This CDR3 has 13 amino acids. The CDR3 reads CASSRAFDQPQHF. In DNA form, the CDR3 reads TGTGCCAGCAGCAGGGCTTTTGATCAGCCCCAGCATTTT.

The chain carries TRBV4-3 and TRBJ2-1, with 12 bases identical to TRBD2. Germline V gives CDR1 LGHNA, CDR2 YSLEER. J was trimmed by 12 bases and V by 0 bases; bases with no gene match: 6. The CDR3 spans 15 residues. CDR3 in DNA: TGCGCCAGCAGCCAAGATTTCTCACTAGCGGGAGGGCAGTTCTTC. The encoded protein is CASSQDFSLAGGQFF.

As DNA, the CDR3 is TGTGCCAGCAGCCCCCCGACAGGCATGAACACTGAAGCTTTCTTT. Amino acids: CASSPPTGMNTEAFF. This rearrangement joins TRBV7-9 to TRBJ1-1; possible D gene TRBD1, 6 bases. Deletions cut 5 bases from V and 0 bases from J, with 13 bases between. In germline, CDR1 is SEHNR, CDR2 FQNEAQ (reference sequence). The CDR3 runs 15 residues.

V usage is TRBV5-4 and J usage is TRBJ2-2, with 10 bases matching TRBD2. Germline CDR1 SGHNT, CDR2 YYREEE (reference sequence). This CDR3 is built from 14 residues. V was clipped by 3 bases and J by 9 bases; unmatched bases: 5. The CDR3 reads CASSSQGLAWELFF. The CDR3, as DNA: TGTGCCAGCAGCTCCCAGGGACTAGCGTGGGAGCTGTTTTTT.

CDR3 DNA sequence: TGTGCCAGCAGCCTAGGGACTAGCGGGAGTTTCCCCGGGGAGCTGTTTTTT. This translates into CASSLGTSGSFPGELFF. This chain connects TRBV5-8 to TRBJ2-2; 14 bases align to TRBD2. Germline trimming cut 4 bases from V and 6 bases from J; bases unmatched to any gene: 8. Germline V gene data show CDR1 as SGHTS and CDR2 as YDEGEE. There are 17 residues in the CDR3.

The V call is TRBV6-1, the J call TRBJ2-3; possibly TRBD2 for D (5 bases). Germline lookup yields CDR1 MNHNS and CDR2 SASEGT. The CDR3 covers 13 residues. V gave up 2 bases and J gave up 5 bases, with 8 bases separating them. The CDR3: CASSESRGDTQYF. CDR3 nucleotide sequence: TGTGCCAGCAGTGAATCCCGGGGAGATACGCAGTATTTT.

This clone was observed a handful of times. The chain employs TRBV30 and TRBJ1-2; D remains ambiguous. The CDR3 runs 13 residues. V was clipped by 4 bases and J by 0 bases, with 9 bases between them. The germline V gene has CDR1 GTSNPN and CDR2 SVGIG (reference sequence). The chain's CDR3 is CAWIAESNYGYTF. The CDR3 DNA is TGTGCCTGGATCGCGGAGTCTAACTATGGCTACACCTTC. Full variable domain (outside the CDR3, taken from reference TRBV30 and TRBJ1-2): SQTIHQWPATLVQPVGSPLSLECTVEGTSNPNLYWYRQAAGRGLQLLFYSVGIGQISSEVPQNLSASRPQDRQFILSSKKLLLSDSGFYLCAWIAESNYGYTFGSGTRLTVV.

The chain uses TRBV28 and TRBJ2-7; 11 nucleotides agree with TRBD2. Germline CDR1 and CDR2: MDHEN and SYDVKM. The CDR3 has 15 residues. V was pared by 7 bases and J by 4 bases, with 9 bases of the junction left unmatched. CDR3 protein: CASTIPGLAVYEQYF. The CDR3 DNA reads as TGTGCCAGCACCATTCCGGGACTAGCGGTATACGAGCAGTACTTC. Full variable domain (rest looked up from reference TRBV28 and TRBJ2-7): DVKVTQSSRYLVKRTGEKVFLECVQDMDHENMFWYRQDPGLGLRLIYFSYDVKMKEKGDIPEGYSVSREKKERFSLILESASTNQTSMYLCASTIPGLAVYEQYFGPGTRLTVT.

To note about this clone: At one end, the junction sequence differs from germline, possibly due to a read error. This chain joins TRBV7-7 and TRBJ2-2, with D hard to call. The germline gives CDR1 SSHAT, CDR2 FNYEAQ (reference sequence). This CDR3 is 14 amino acids long. The CDR3 is CASSLEARTGELFF. Here the CDR3 DNA reads TGTGCTAGCAGCCTAGAGGCACGGACCGGGGAGCTGTTTTTT.

J is TRBJ2-1 and V is TRBV10-1, with 8 bases matching TRBD1. Germline-derived CDR1 and CDR2 are WNHNN and SYGVQD (reference sequence). This CDR3 region has 15 residues. The V gene end was trimmed by 5 bases and the J gene end by 7 bases; junction bases not matched to a gene: 10. The DNA for the CDR3 is TGCGCCAGCAGTAGCCCGACAGGGGCGTTGAATGAGCAGTTCTTC. Protein product: CASSSPTGALNEQFF.

The chain has TRBV7-9 and TRBJ2-1; 9 bases agree with TRBD1. Germline CDR1 is SEHNR and CDR2 is FQNEAQ (reference sequence). The length of the CDR3 is 14 residues. The V segment lost 8 bases and the J segment 3 bases; nucleotides outside the gene matches: 5. The CDR3 bases are TGTGCCAGCTCAAGGACAGGGGTCTACAATGAGCAGTTCTTC. Protein product: CASSRTGVYNEQFF.

V usage is TRBV7-2 and J usage is TRBJ2-2; D is uncertain. The ends were cut back, 3 bases at V and 5 bases at J, with 10 bases in the middle. Germline V CDR1 and CDR2: SGHTA, FQGNSA. The CDR3 totals 14 residues. This CDR3 is CASSFSGLTGELFF. The CDR3 nucleotides are TGTGCCAGCAGCTTTTCGGGCCTTACCGGGGAGCTGTTTTTT.

In this sample, this clone turned up many times. This chain links TRBV6-1 with TRBJ2-1, with D perhaps given as TRBD1 or TRBD2 (5 bases each). CDR3 length: 15 amino acids. The germline gives CDR1 MNHNS, CDR2 SASEGT. Trimming took 4 bases from V and 0 from J, leaving 10 bases between them. CDR3 region: CASSGGTLSYNEQFF. As DNA, the CDR3 is TGTGCCAGCAGTGGGGGGACGCTCTCCTACAATGAGCAGTTCTTC.

The chain combines TRBV5-1 with TRBJ2-7; 7 bases agree with TRBD1. The length of the CDR3 is 14 residues. Per the germline V gene, CDR1 is SGHRS and CDR2 is YFSETQ. Trimming took 1 base from V and 2 from J; bases not matched to a gene: 3. CDR3: CASSLLGQTYEQYF. CDR3 coding DNA: TGCGCCAGCAGCTTGCTGGGACAGACCTACGAGCAGTACTTC.

This clone appeared a single time. V usage is TRBV10-3 and J usage is TRBJ2-1, with D unresolved. V was shortened by 4 bases and J by 5 bases, with 12 bases between the two germline ends. The CDR3 contains 14 residues. Germline V gene lookup returns CDR1 ENHRY and CDR2 SYGVKD. In DNA form, the CDR3 reads TGTGCCATCAGTGTGGCGCAGATGAACAATGAGCAGTTCTTC. Encoded protein: CAISVAQMNNEQFF.

This chain uses TRBV5-1 with TRBJ2-3; 13 bases fit TRBD2. CDR1 and CDR2 (germline): SGHRS, YFSETQ. V shed 0 bases and J 7 bases; nucleotides not matched to a gene: 8. The CDR3 is 17 amino acids. The CDR3 region has the DNA TGCGCCAGCAGCTTGGTTACTAGCGGGAGGGCCACGAATACGCAGTATTTT. The encoded protein is CASSLVTSGRATNTQYF.

The chain couples TRBV25-1 to TRBJ2-4, with TRBD1 matching 8 bases. The CDR3 extends over 13 amino acids. V lost 5 bases to trimming and J lost 8 bases; unmatched junction nucleotides: 5. In germline, CDR1 is MGHDK, CDR2 SYGVNS. The chain's CDR3 is CASSRTGMHIQYF. Written as DNA, the CDR3 is TGTGCCAGCAGTAGGACAGGGATGCACATTCAGTACTTC.

Note on this clone: A read error may produce the germline difference seen at one junction end. The chain joins TRBV2 to TRBJ2-7, with 8 bases lining up with TRBD1. CDR1 and CDR2 from the germline V gene are SNHLY and FYNNEI. The CDR3 is 12 residues long. Here the CDR3 reads CASNFLPGQAFF. The CDR3, as DNA: TGTGCCAGCAACTTCTTACCGGGACAGGCTTTCTTC.

J is TRBJ1-3 and V is TRBV19, with D uncertain. This CDR3 is built from 15 residues. Trimming took off 3 bases at V and 0 bases at J, with 9 bases between the two ends. The germline V gene encodes CDR1 LNHDA and CDR2 SQIVND (reference sequence). The CDR3 reads CASSIIGVSGNTIYF. Written as DNA, the CDR3 is TGTGCCAGTAGTATCATCGGAGTCTCTGGAAACACCATATATTTT.